The sequence of this T cell receptor beta chain was determined in a study of OX40 agonist ivuxolimab in advanced cancers. Repertoires were generated with immunoSEQ multiplex PCR, while TCRdb's copy carries only in-frame clones and drops some. This sample carries some 57,000 clones, approximately 90% of them seen once, and the ten largest clones take about a quarter. This clone was counted between two and nine times. The V and J ends lost 2 bases and 2 bases respectively, with 15 bases between them. CDR1 is SEHNR, CDR2 FQNEAQ, per germline (reference sequence). This CDR3 spans 16 amino acids. The sample in question was CD4+ or CD8+ T cells sorted from blood, obtained in a trial of the OX40 agonist ivuxolimab. This sequence originates from an adult with an advanced solid tumor such as melanoma, head and neck, liver or kidney cancer. The chain recombines TRBV7-9 with TRBJ1-2, with no clear D. The CDR3 bases are TGTGCCAGCAGCTTACAAGGTTCGGACTACAACTATGGCTACACCTTC. Translated, it gives CASSLQGSDYNYGYTF.